This paragraph reports one T cell receptor (beta chain). The data were obtained in a study of blood T cell repertoires in COVID-19. About the study: T cells, B-cell-depleted T cells, or PBMCs provided the cDNA or gDNA that served as material.

Germline V CDR1 and CDR2: MNHEY, SVGAGI. CDR3 length: 14 residues. Trimming took 7 bases from V and 6 from J; bases not matched to a gene: 9. Per the original methods: Cell counts per sample came from amplifying reference gene primers. Clones were sequenced by immunoSEQ multiplex PCR, and TCRdb holds only the in-frame ones, with some missing. V and J calls and clone size are as listed in that table; D and trimming were resolved from the DNA. This sample has 200,000 or so clones; around four fifths occur once, and the top ten carry about 6.9%. Sequences were obtained from peripheral blood. The clonotype was recovered from a human donor with acute or convalescent COVID-19. The donor label of this sample is uncertain. V usage is TRBV6-5 and J usage is TRBJ1-2; 9 bases fit TRBD1. The CDR3 nucleotides are TGTGCCAGCAACCCGGACAGGGGAGTCCATGGCTACACCTTC. It yields the protein CASNPDRGVHGYTF.